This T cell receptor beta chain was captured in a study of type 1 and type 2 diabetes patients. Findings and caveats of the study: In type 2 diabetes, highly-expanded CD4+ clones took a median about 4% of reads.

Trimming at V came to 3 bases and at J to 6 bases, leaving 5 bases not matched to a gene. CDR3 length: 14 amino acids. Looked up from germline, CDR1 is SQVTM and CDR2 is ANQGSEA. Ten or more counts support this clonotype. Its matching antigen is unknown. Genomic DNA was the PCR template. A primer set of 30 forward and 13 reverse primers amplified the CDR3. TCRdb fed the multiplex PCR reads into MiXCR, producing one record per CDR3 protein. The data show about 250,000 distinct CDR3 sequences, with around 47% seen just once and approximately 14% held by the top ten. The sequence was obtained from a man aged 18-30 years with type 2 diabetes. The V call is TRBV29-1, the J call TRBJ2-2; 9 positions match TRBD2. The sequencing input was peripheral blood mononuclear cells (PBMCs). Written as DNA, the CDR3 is TGCAGCGTTGATATAGCGGGAGTTGCCGGGGAGCTGTTTTTT. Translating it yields CSVDIAGVAGELFF.